The rows below give T cell receptor beta chains drawn from one sample of a study of T cell responses to AZD1222 COVID-19 vaccine. Libraries were prepared by immunoSEQ multiplex PCR; TCRdb keeps only in-frame clonotypes and omits some of them. The sample yields roughly 150,000 clones, more than 85% seen once. The sample in question was peripheral blood, obtained on day 0 of AZD1222 vaccination. The receptors derive from an adult in good health. The CDR3 runs from the conserved cysteine through the conserved F or W. A D gene is named only where the DNA matches it firmly. The size entry is marked missing in some rows and otherwise reads once, few, many or a size class.

j_call v_call d_call clone_size cdr3_aa cdr3_nt
TRBJ2-7 TRBV30 NA NA CAWRFEYEQYF TGTGCCTGGAGATTTGAGTACGAGCAGTACTTC
TRBJ1-2 TRBV29-1 NA NA CSVEDLRVGGYTF TGCAGCGTTGAAGACCTCAGGGTGGGGGGCTACACCTTC
TRBJ2-7 TRBV11-3 NA NA CASSLYVGADEPYEQYF TGTGCCAGCAGCTTATACGTCGGGGCGGACGAACCCTACGAGCAGTACTTC
TRBJ2-1 TRBV7-9 TRBD1 NA CASSSFGQGRNEQFF TGTGCCAGCAGCTCTTTCGGACAGGGTAGGAATGAGCAGTTCTTC
TRBJ1-2 TRBV28 TRBD1 NA CASSSNRGVRGLSYGYTF TGTGCCAGCAGTTCGAACAGGGGAGTCAGGGGTTTAAGCTATGGCTACACCTTC
TRBJ1-1 TRBV5-4 NA NA CASSLGVNTEAFF TGTGCCAGCAGCTTGGGCGTGAACACTGAAGCTTTCTTT
TRBJ2-3 TRBV11-1 NA NA CASSLATDGTQYF TGTGCCAGCAGCTTAGCCACGGATGGTACGCAGTATTTT
TRBJ2-5 TRBV29-1 TRBD2 NA CSAAGTSGTSQETQYF TGCAGCGCCGCCGGGACTAGCGGGACTTCCCAAGAGACCCAGTACTTC
TRBJ2-5 TRBV15 NA NA CATSRDFRMETQYF TGTGCCACCAGCAGAGATTTTAGGATGGAGACCCAGTACTTC
TRBJ2-1 TRBV27 TRBD2 NA CASSSLVPGTSGNEQFF TGTGCCAGCAGTTCCCTGGTCCCCGGGACTAGCGGGAATGAGCAGTTCTTC
TRBJ1-1 TRBV11-2 NA NA CASSLTTTVEAFF TGTGCCAGCAGCTTGACAACGACGGTTGAAGCTTTCTTT
TRBJ2-7 TRBV6-2/TRBV6-3 TRBD2 once CASSYSTLAAYEQYF TGTGCCAGCAGTTACTCGACTCTAGCGGCCTACGAGCAGTACTTC
TRBJ2-7 TRBV5-1 NA NA CASSLGGDSYEQYF TGCGCCAGCAGCTTGGGTGGCGACTCCTACGAGCAGTACTTC
TRBJ2-7 TRBV6-5 NA NA CASSYSGRGAPYEQYF TGTGCCAGCAGTTACTCAGGCAGGGGCGCCCCGTACGAGCAGTACTTC
TRBJ2-7 TRBV19 NA once CASSMRGRSYEQYF TGTGCCAGTAGCATGAGGGGTCGATCCTACGAGCAGTACTTC
TRBJ1-2 TRBV14 NA NA CASSQGRTPRVYGYTF TGTGCCAGCAGCCAGGGAAGGACCCCGCGCGTCTATGGCTACACCTTC
TRBJ1-5 TRBV13 NA NA CASSPRGQPQHF TGTGCCAGCAGCCCACGGGGACAGCCCCAGCATTTT
TRBJ2-1 TRBV29-1 TRBD2 NA CSVVGLAGSEQFF TGCAGCGTTGTGGGACTAGCGGGAAGCGAGCAGTTCTTC
TRBJ2-3 TRBV4-2 TRBD2 NA CASSLAGDLSGTQYF TGTGCCAGCAGCCTAGCGGGAGACTTATCTGGCACGCAGTATTTT
TRBJ1-2 TRBV28 NA NA CATSKAEPYGYTF TGTGCCACCTCGAAGGCGGAGCCCTATGGCTACACCTTC
TRBJ1-2 TRBV27 NA NA CASSSMRRGNWDTSYTF TGTGCCAGCAGTTCCATGAGGAGGGGAAATTGGGATACTAGCTACACCTTC
TRBJ1-1 TRBV2 NA NA CASSQYNTEAFF TGTGCCAGCAGTCAATACAACACTGAAGCTTTCTTT
TRBJ2-2 TRBV6-6 NA once CASSSGDSARAGELFF TGTGCCAGCAGTTCGGGGGACTCGGCGAGAGCCGGGGAGCTGTTTTTT
TRBJ2-7 TRBV28 TRBD2 NA CASSDPALAGRSYEQYF TGTGCCAGCAGCGATCCCGCCTTAGCCGGGAGGTCCTACGAGCAGTACTTC
TRBJ2-1 TRBV27 TRBD2 NA CASSISGSRSNEQFF TGTGCCAGCAGTATTAGCGGGAGCAGGTCCAATGAGCAGTTCTTC
TRBJ2-5 TRBV19 TRBD2 NA CASSPGLAGRTYF TGTGCCAGTAGTCCGGGACTAGCGGGCCGCACGTACTTC
TRBJ2-3 TRBV15 NA NA CATSPRATDTQYF TGTGCCACCAGTCCTCGCGCAACAGATACGCAGTATTTT
TRBJ2-7 TRBV28 NA NA CASSFPGLEQYF TGTGCCAGCAGCTTCCCCGGACTTGAGCAGTACTTC
TRBJ1-2 TRBV2 TRBD1 once CASSLSGQGAGYTF TGTGCCAGCAGCCTGAGTGGACAGGGGGCGGGCTACACCTTC
TRBJ1-6 TRBV28 NA NA CASSSNQIKTGLNSPLHF TGTGCCAGCAGTTCTAACCAAATTAAGACAGGTCTGAATTCACCCCTCCACTTT
TRBJ1-2 TRBV30 TRBD1 NA CAWGTGGPDGYTF TGTGCCTGGGGAACAGGGGGGCCGGATGGCTACACCTTC
TRBJ2-7 TRBV3-1/TRBV3-2 NA NA CASSSDYEQYF TGTGCCAGCAGCTCAGACTACGAGCAGTACTTC
TRBJ2-1 TRBV27 NA NA CASSFPGHEQFF TGTGCCAGCAGCTTCCCCGGCCATGAGCAGTTCTTC
TRBJ1-5 TRBV18 NA NA CASSPSRSSNQPQHF TGTGCCAGCTCACCATCCAGGTCTAGCAATCAGCCCCAGCATTTT